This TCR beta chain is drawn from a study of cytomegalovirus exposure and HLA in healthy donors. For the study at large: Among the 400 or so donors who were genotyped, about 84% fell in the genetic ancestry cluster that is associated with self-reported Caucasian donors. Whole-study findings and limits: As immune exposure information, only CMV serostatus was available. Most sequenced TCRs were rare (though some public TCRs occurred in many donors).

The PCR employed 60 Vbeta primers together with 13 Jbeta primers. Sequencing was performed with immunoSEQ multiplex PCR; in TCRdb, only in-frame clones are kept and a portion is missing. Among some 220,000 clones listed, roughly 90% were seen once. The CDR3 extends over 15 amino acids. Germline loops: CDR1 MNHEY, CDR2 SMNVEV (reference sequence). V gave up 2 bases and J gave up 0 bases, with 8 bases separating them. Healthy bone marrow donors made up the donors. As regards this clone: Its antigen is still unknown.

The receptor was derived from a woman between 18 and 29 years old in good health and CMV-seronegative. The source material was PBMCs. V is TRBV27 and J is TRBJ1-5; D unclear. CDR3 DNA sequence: TGTGCCAGCAGTTTAGAGGGTTATAGCAATCAGCCCCAGCATTTT. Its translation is CASSLEGYSNQPQHF.